This TCR beta chain was captured by sequencing in a study of blood T cell repertoires in COVID-19. In the study overall: Samples taken during acute and convalescent COVID-19 were collected in the United States, Italy and Spain. Sources were T cells, B-cell-depleted T cells, or PBMCs; the material itself was cDNA or gDNA.

As processed by the authors: Quantification of nucleated cells was approximated via reference gene primer amplification. Clones were read by immunoSEQ multiplex PCR, and TCRdb kept only the in-frame ones, dropping some. V, J and clone size are those of that table, while D and trimming were read from the DNA. The sample gives under 150,000 clones, roughly 85% of which show up once; about 12% is in the top ten. Germline V CDR1 and CDR2: GTSNPN, SVGIG (reference sequence). V was pared by 3 bases and J by 0 bases, with 2 bases of the junction left unmatched. The CDR3 loop spans 14 amino acids. The receptor was derived from a human donor in a cohort sampled during active COVID-19. Input material: peripheral blood. The chain has TRBV30 and TRBJ1-5; 7 nucleotides match TRBD1. The CDR3 is CAWSRDSSNQPQHF. CDR3 sequence (DNA): TGTGCCTGGAGCCGGGACAGTAGCAATCAGCCCCAGCATTTT.